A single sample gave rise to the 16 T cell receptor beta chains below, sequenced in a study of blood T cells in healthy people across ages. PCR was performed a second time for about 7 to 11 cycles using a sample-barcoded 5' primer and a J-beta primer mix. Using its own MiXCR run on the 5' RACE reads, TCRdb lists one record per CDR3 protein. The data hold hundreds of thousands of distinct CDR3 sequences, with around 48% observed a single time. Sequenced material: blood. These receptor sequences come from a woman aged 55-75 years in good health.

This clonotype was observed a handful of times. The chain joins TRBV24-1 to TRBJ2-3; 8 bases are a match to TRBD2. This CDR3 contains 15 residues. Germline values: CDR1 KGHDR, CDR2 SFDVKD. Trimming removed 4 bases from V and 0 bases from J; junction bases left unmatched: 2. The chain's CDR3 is CATSDPGGSTDTQYF. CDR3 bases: TGTGCCACCAGTGACCCGGGAGGGAGCACAGATACGCAGTATTTT.

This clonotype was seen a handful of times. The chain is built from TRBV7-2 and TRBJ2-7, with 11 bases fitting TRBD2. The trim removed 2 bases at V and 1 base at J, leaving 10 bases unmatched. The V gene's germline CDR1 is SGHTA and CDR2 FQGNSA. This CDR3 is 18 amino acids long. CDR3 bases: TGTGCCAGCAGCTTAAAGGTGTCGACTAGCGGGGAATCCTACGAGCAGTACTTC. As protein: CASSLKVSTSGESYEQYF.

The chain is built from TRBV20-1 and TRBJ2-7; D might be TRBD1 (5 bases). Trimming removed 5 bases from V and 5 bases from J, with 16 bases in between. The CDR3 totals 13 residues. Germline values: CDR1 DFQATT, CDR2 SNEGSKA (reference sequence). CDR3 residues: CSAPQGSQDEQYF. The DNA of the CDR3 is TGCAGTGCTCCTCAGGGTTCGCAGGACGAGCAGTACTTC.

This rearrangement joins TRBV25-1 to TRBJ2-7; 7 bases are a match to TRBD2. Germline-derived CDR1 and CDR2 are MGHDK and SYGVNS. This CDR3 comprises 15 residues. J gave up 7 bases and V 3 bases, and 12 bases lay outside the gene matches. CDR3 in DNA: TGTGCCAGCAGTGATGGGAGGGCCTACGACAATGAGCAGTACTTC. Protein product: CASSDGRAYDNEQYF.

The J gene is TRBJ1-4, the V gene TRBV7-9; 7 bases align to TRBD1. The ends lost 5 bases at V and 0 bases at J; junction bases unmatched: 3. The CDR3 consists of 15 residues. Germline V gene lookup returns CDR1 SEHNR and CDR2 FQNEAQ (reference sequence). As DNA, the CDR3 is TGTGCCAGCAGCAAGGGGGCTGCAACTAATGAAAAACTGTTTTTT. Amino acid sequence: CASSKGAATNEKLFF. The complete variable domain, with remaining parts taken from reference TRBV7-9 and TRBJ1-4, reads DTGVSQNPRHKITKRGQNVTFRCDPISEHNRLYWYRQTLGQGPEFLTYFQNEAQLEKSRLLSDRFSAERPKGSFSTLEIQRTEQGDSAMYLCASSKGAATNEKLFFGSGTQLSVL.

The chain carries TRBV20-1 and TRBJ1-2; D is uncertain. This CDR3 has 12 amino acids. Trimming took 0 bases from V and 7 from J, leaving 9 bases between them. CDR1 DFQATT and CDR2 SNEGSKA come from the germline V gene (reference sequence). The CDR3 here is CSARDTGCGYTF. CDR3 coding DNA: TGCAGTGCTAGAGATACGGGATGTGGCTACACCTTC.

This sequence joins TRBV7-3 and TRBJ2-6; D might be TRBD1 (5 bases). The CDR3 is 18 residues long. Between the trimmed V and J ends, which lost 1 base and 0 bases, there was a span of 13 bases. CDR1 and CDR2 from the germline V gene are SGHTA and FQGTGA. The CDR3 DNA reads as TGTGCCAGCAGCTTAAAGGGCCGACAGTCCTCTGGGGCCAACGTCCTGACTTTC. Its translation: CASSLKGRQSSGANVLTF.

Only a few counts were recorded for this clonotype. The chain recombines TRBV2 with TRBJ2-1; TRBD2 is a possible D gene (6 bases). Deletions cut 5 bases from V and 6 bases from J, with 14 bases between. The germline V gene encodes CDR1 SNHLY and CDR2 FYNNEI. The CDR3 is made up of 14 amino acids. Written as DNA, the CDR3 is TGTGCCAGCAGTCCTCGACTAGGTAGCAATGAGCAGTTCTTC. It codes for CASSPRLGSNEQFF.

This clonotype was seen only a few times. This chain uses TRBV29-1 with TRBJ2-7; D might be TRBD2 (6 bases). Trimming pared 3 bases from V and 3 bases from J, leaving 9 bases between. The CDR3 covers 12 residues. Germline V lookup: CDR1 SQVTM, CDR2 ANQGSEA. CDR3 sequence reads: CSVDGGNYEQYF. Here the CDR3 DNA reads TGCAGCGTTGACGGCGGGAACTACGAGCAGTACTTC.

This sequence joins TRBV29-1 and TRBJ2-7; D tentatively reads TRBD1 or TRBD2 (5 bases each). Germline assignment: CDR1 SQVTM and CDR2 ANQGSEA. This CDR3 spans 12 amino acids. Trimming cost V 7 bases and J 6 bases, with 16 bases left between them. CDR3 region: CSGGTAVGEQYF. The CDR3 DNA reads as TGCAGCGGTGGGACCGCTGTTGGCGAGCAGTACTTC.

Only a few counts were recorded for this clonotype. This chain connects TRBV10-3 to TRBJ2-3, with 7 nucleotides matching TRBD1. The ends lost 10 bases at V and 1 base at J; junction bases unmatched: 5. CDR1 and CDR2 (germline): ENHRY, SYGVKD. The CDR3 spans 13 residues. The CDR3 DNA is TGTGCCAGCAAGGGGGCTGGCACAGATACGCAGTATTTT. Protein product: CASKGAGTDTQYF.

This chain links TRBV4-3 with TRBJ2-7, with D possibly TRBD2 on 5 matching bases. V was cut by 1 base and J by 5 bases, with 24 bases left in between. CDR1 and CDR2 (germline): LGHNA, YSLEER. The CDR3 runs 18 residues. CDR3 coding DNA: TGCGCCAGCAGCCAAGGCCCGGCAGGAGTAAAGCGGAGAGACGAGCAGTACTTC. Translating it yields CASSQGPAGVKRRDEQYF.

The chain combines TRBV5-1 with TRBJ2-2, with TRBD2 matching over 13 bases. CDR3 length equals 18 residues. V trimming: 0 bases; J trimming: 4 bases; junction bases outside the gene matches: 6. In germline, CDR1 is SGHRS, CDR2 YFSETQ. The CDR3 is CASSLALAGGPGTGELFF. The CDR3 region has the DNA TGCGCCAGCAGCTTGGCACTAGCGGGAGGGCCGGGCACCGGGGAGCTGTTTTTT. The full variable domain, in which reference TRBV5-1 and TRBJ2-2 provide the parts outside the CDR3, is KAGVTQTPRYLIKTRGQQVTLSCSPISGHRSVSWYQQTPGQGLQFLFEYFSETQRNKGNFPGRFSGRQFSNSRSEMNVSTLELGDSALYLCASSLALAGGPGTGELFFGEGSRLTVL.

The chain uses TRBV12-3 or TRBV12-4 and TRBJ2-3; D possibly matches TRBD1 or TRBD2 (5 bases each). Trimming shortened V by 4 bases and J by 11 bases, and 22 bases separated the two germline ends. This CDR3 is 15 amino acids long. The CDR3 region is CASSSRRESTDVQYF. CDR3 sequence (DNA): TGTGCCAGCAGTTCCCGCAGGGAGAGCACAGATGTGCAGTATTTT.

The CDR3 sequence is CASRIGTDTGELFF. The CDR3 region has the DNA TGCGCCAGCAGAATCGGGACAGACACCGGGGAGCTGTTTTTT. V and J are TRBV5-1 and TRBJ2-2, with TRBD1 identical over 7 bases. CDR1 and CDR2 (germline): SGHRS, YFSETQ. V dropped 5 bases and J dropped 3; count of bases not matched to a gene: 4. The length of the CDR3 is 14 residues.

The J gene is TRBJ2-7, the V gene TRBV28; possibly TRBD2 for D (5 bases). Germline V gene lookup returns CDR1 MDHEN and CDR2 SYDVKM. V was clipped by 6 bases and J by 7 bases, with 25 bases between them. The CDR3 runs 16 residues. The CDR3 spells CASRPLRGSGYNEQYF. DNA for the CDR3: TGTGCCAGCAGGCCCCTCCGGGGAAGTGGCTACAATGAGCAGTACTTC.